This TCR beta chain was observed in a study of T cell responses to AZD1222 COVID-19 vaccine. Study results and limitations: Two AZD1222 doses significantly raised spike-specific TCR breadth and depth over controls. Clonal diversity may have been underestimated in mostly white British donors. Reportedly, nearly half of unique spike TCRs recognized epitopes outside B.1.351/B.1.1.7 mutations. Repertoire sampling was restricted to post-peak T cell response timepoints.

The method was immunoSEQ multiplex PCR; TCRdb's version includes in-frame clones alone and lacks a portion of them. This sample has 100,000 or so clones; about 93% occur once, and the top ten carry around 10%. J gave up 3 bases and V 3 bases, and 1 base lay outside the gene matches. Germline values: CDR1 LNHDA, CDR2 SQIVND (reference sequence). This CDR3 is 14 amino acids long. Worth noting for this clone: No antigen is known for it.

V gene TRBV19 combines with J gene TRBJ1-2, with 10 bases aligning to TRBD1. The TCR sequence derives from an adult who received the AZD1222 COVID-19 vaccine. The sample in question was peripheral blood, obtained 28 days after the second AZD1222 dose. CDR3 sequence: CASSIGQGDYGYTF. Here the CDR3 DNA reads TGTGCCAGTAGTATTGGACAGGGGGACTATGGCTACACCTTC.